This entry is about one T cell receptor (beta chain). The sample comes from a study of CD8 T cells in Susac syndrome. Reverse transcription of about 0.45 to 1 ug RNA was performed with random hexamers. MiXCR, run by TCRdb on the immunoSEQ multiplex PCR reads, gives a single entry per CDR3 protein. This sample has around 110,000 distinct CDR3 sequences, with roughly 94% found just once. The CDR3 is 14 amino acids. V lost 2 bases, J lost 3 bases, and 14 bases lay in between. Germline V CDR1 and CDR2: DFQATT, SNEGSKA (reference sequence). The sequencing sample was made of CD8+ T cells from PBMCs. This TCR derives from a human donor with Susac syndrome. The chain carries TRBV20-1 and TRBJ2-7; maybe TRBD2 (6 bases). Written as DNA, the CDR3 is TGCAGTGCTAGATGGGCCCAGGGAGGCTACGAGCAGTACTTC. Its protein product is CSARWAQGGYEQYF.